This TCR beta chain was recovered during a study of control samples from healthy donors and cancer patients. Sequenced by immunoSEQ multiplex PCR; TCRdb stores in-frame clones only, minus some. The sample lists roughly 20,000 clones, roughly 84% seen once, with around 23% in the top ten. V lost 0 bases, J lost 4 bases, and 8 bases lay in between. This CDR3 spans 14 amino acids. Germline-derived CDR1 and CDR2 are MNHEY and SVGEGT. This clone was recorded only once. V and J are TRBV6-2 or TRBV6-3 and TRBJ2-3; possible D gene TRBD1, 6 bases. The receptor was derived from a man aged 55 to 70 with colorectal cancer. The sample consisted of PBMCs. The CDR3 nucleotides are TGTGCCAGCAGTTACTCGAAGGGGGCAGATACGCAGTATTTT. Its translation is CASSYSKGADTQYF.